This T cell receptor beta chain derives from a study of T cell repertoires in cytomegalovirus infection. The CDR3 has 17 amino acids. Germline values: CDR1 MNHEY, CDR2 SMNVEV (reference sequence). V lost 4 bases and J 6 bases, leaving 23 bases between the germline ends. TCRdb used MiXCR to reprocess the reads, holding one entry per CDR3 protein. This table holds roughly 920,000 distinct CDR3 sequences, roughly 30% found once. Points on this clonotype: No antigen is known for it.

The sample was cultured CD8+ T cells from PBMCs, taken from culture after CMV antigen stimulation. The chain employs TRBV27 and TRBJ2-3; D might be TRBD2 (6 bases). The receptor comes from a human donor in good health (CMV status not recorded). Some clones in this sample may be carry-over from other donors' samples. This CDR3 reads CASSSRLAVQVGDTQYF. The CDR3 DNA follows: TGTGCCAGCAGTTCCCGTTTAGCGGTCCAGGTTGGGGATACGCAGTATTTT.